The present T cell receptor (beta chain) was sequenced within a study of blood T cell repertoires in COVID-19. Background on the study: The samples span acute and convalescent COVID-19 from the United States, Italy and Spain. PBMCs, B-cell-depleted T cells, or T cells provided the cDNA or gDNA that made up the material.

In the authors' methods: Amplification of reference gene primers was used by the study to estimate nucleated cell counts. Profiling relied on immunoSEQ multiplex PCR, and the TCRdb table lists in-frame clones only, not all of them. V, J and clone size are those of that table, while D and trimming were read from the DNA. Of about 190,000 clones listed, more than 60% are singletons. The V gene's germline CDR1 is KGHSH and CDR2 LQKENI. V was cut by 3 bases and J by 7 bases, with 24 bases left in between. The CDR3 contains 17 residues. Source material: peripheral blood. The receptor was isolated from a woman aged 50 to 60 with acute or convalescent COVID-19. This chain uses TRBV18 with TRBJ1-2, with D maybe TRBD1 (6 bases). The CDR3: CASSPGTLPAGASGYTF. As DNA, the CDR3 is TGTGCCAGCTCACCCGGCACCCTTCCCGCGGGGGCAAGTGGCTACACCTTC. The full variable domain, in which reference TRBV18 and TRBJ1-2 provide the parts outside the CDR3, is NAGVMQNPRHLVRRRGQEARLRCSPMKGHSHVYWYRQLPEEGLKFMVYLQKENIIDESGMPKERFSAEFPKEGPSILRIQQVVRGDSAAYFCASSPGTLPAGASGYTFGSGTRLTVV.